This T cell receptor beta chain was captured in a study of human T cells and chemical hapten exposure. Study-level information: An approximately 2 cm by approximately 2 cm inner upper arm patch received 2% DPC for sensitization. Study results and caveats: PT1 expanded TCR counts and patch test score were linked, and their correlation was positive.

The CDR3 totals 12 residues. CDR1 and CDR2 from the germline V gene are DFQATT and SNEGSKA (reference sequence). This clonotype came up a few times. Its target is unknown. Individual cDNA molecules (in the library) carried attached unique molecular identifiers. TCRdb reprocessed the RACE reads via MiXCR and lists one record per CDR3 protein. The repertoire holds nearly 350,000 distinct CDR3 sequences, with under 8% as singletons. Time point denoted: patch test 1, 2 weeks after DPC sensitization. As to treatment: therapeutic diphenylcyclopropenone sensitization with weekly scalp DPC. Blood was collected ahead of every patch test applied.

The sample consisted of whole blood, taken in connection with sensitization to the hapten diphenylcyclopropenone (DPC). The receptor's source is a woman aged 18-35 years with alopecia areata. Some clones in this sample may be carry-over from other donors' samples. The chain carries TRBV20-1 and TRBJ1-2, with no clear D. CDR3 in DNA: TGCAGCCCCTGGGATGCTAACTATGGCTACACCTTC. Protein sequence: CSPWDANYGYTF.